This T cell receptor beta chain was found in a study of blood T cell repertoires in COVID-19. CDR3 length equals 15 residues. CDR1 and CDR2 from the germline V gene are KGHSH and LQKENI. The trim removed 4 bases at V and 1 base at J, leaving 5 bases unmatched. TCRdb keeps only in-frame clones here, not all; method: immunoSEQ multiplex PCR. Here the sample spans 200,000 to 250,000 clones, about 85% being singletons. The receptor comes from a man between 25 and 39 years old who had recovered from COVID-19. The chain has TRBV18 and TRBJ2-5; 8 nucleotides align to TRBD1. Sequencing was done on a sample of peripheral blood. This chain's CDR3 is CASSRFGQGQETQYF. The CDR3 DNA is TGTGCCAGCTCACGCTTCGGACAGGGCCAAGAGACCCAGTACTTC.